This entry describes one TCR beta chain. In its sample, this clonotype was seen a few times. It lacks a known antigen. No base quality values were provided; no much bigger clone lies one nucleotide off. The germline V and J ends show losses of 6 bases and 2 bases respectively, and no gene match explains 1 base of the junction. The germline V gene yields ENHRY for CDR1 and SYGVKD for CDR2. The CDR3 spans 12 residues, from the cysteine through the phenylalanine. The CDR3 DNA has 36 bases and is translated from base 1. Library prep was done by RT-PCR. The reads were generated on an Illumina HiSeq 2500. Clones were called with MiXCR by TCRdb after fastp trimmed the public reads at Q25, and only in-frame beta chains were retained. For every CDR3 protein sequence, its rows merge into one entry that carries the most common genes and DNA. The sample includes about 190,000 distinct CDR3 sequences, with over 13% observed a single time. Of the sample, about 25% falls within the top ten clones.

This specimen belongs to a study of response to subunit inactivated influenza vaccine listed by TCRdb under 2018. Background on the whole study: The study used deep quantitative T cell receptor repertoire profiling to track responses to a trivalent subunit inactivated influenza vaccine. The investigation overall reported the following: It was suggested by the authors that each seasonal influenza vaccination may recruit only a limited number of new T cells.

The sequence links TRBV10-3 to TRBJ2-7; 7 bases in the junction line up with TRBD1. The TCR originated in a man in his fifties or sixties who received an inactivated influenza vaccine. Donor details come from another sample of the same person, matched by shared clones. The sequencing used CD8+ T cells sorted from PBMCs, collected 5 to 6 days after vaccination. The CDR3 region reads CAISDRAYEQYF. The nucleotides read TGTGCCATCAGCGACAGGGCCTACGAGCAGTACTTC.